Following are 5 T cell receptor beta chains from one sample sequenced in a study of blood T cell repertoires in COVID-19. The protocol was immunoSEQ multiplex PCR, while the TCRdb copy is restricted to in-frame clones and leaves out a portion. The sample consists of hundreds of thousands of clones, approximately 87% of them appearing once. Sequencing was done on a sample of PBMCs or T cells enriched from blood (not recorded which). The source of these receptors is a woman in her forties or fifties in a cohort exposed to, infected with or recovered from COVID-19 (not recorded which).

This clone showed up just once. J is TRBJ1-1 and V is TRBV2; 8 bases match TRBD1. J was trimmed by 1 base and V by 3 bases; bases with no gene match: 1. Germline CDR1 is SNHLY and CDR2 is FYNNEI. This CDR3 comprises 14 residues. The CDR3 loop is CASSDQGANTEAFF. CDR3 bases: TGTGCCAGCAGTGATCAGGGGGCGAACACTGAAGCTTTCTTT.

CDR3 in DNA: TGTGCCAGCAGCCTAATATACAGGGACAATGAGCAGTTCTTC. The encoded protein is CASSLIYRDNEQFF. The rearrangement joins TRBV7-2 to TRBJ2-1; tentative D call: TRBD1 (6 bases). Germline V gene lookup returns CDR1 SGHTA and CDR2 FQGNSA. V lost 5 bases, J lost 5 bases, and 13 bases lay in between. This CDR3 spans 14 amino acids.

This clone was counted once. The V and J genes are TRBV7-2 and TRBJ1-3; 9 bases are shared with TRBD1. The CDR3 loop spans 15 amino acids. After removal of 6 bases from V and 3 bases from J, the junction contained 6 bases not matched to a gene. In germline, CDR1 is SGHTA, CDR2 FQGNSA. The CDR3: CASRRQGVVGNTIYF. The CDR3 DNA sequence: TGTGCCAGCAGGCGACAGGGGGTAGTTGGAAACACCATATATTTT.

The V gene is TRBV29-1, the J gene TRBJ1-1; D not certain. The germline gives CDR1 SQVTM, CDR2 ANQGSEA. This CDR3 has 14 residues. V was clipped by 2 bases and J by 4 bases, with 14 bases between them. In DNA form, the CDR3 reads TGCAGCGTTGAACAAGGACGGGGAGGCACTGAAGCTTTCTTT. It translates to CSVEQGRGGTEAFF. Using reference TRBV29-1 and TRBJ1-1 for the parts outside the CDR3, the full variable domain is SAVISQKPSRDICQRGTSLTIQCQVDSQVTMMFWYRQQPGQSLTLIATANQGSEATYESGFVIDKFPISRPNLTFSTLTVSNMSPEDSSIYLCSVEQGRGGTEAFFGQGTRLTVV.

This clone was found a few times. The rearrangement uses TRBV6-6 and TRBJ2-2, with 8 bases fitting TRBD2. The CDR3 has 15 residues. Germline lookup yields CDR1 MNHNY and CDR2 SVGAGI (reference sequence). V lost 6 bases, J lost 5 bases, and 8 bases stayed unmatched. The CDR3 reads CASRTGGPRTGELFF. CDR3 bases: TGTGCCAGCAGAACGGGGGGGCCGAGGACCGGGGAGCTGTTTTTT.